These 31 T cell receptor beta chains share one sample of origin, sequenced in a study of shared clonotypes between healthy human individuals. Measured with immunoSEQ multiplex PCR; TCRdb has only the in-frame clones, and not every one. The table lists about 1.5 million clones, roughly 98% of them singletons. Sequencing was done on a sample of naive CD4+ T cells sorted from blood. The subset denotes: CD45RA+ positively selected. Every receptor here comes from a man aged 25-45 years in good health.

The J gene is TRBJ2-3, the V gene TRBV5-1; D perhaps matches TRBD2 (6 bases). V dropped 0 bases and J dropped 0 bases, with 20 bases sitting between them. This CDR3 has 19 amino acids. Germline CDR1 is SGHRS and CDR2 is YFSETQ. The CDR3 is CASSLDRNTPGLSTDTQYF. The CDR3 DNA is TGCGCCAGCAGCTTGGACAGAAACACGCCGGGACTCAGCACAGATACGCAGTATTTT.

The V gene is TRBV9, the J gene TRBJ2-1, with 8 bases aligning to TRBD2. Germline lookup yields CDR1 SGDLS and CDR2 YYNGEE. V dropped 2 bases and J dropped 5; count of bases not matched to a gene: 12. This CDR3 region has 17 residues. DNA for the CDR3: TGTGCCAGCAGCGTCGGCTCCTGGGCGGGAGGCAACAATGAGCAGTTCTTC. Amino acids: CASSVGSWAGGNNEQFF.

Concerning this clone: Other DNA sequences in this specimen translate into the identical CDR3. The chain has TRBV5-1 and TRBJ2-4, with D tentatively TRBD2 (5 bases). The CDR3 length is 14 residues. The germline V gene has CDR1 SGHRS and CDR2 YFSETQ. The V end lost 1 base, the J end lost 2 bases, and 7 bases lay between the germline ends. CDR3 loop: CASSLRGSKNIQYF. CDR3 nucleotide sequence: TGCGCCAGCAGCTTGCGGGGTTCCAAAAACATTCAGTACTTC.

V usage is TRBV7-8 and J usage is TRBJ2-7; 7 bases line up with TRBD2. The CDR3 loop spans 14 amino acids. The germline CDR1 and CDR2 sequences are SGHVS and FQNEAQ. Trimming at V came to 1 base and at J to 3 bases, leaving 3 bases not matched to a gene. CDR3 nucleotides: TGTGCCAGCAGCTTAGGGACTAGGAACTACGAGCAGTACTTC. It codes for CASSLGTRNYEQYF.

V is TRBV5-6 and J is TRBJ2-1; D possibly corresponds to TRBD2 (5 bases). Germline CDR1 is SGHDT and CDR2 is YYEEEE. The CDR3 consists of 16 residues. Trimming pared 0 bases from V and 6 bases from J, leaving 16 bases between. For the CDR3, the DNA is TGTGCCAGCAGCTTGGCCCTATTGGCTAGCTCCAATGAGCAGTTCTTC. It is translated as CASSLALLASSNEQFF.

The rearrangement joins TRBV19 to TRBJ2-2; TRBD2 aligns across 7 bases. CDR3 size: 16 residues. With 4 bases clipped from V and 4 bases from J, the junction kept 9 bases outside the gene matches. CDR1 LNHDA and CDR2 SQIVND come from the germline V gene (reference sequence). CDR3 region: CASSTLAGATTGELFF. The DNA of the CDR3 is TGTGCCAGTAGTACCCTTGCGGGAGCTACCACCGGGGAGCTGTTTTTT. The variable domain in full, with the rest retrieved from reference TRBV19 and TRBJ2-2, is DGGITQSPKYLFRKEGQNVTLSCEQNLNHDAMYWYRQDPGQGLRLIYYSQIVNDFQKGDIAEGYSVSREKKESFPLTVTSAQKNPTAFYLCASSTLAGATTGELFFGEGSRLTVL.

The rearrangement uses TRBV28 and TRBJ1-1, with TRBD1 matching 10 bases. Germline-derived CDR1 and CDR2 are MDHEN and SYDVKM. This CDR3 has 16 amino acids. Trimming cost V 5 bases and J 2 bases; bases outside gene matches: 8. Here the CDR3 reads CASSPLGDRGNTEAFF. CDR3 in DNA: TGTGCCAGCAGTCCGCTTGGGGACAGGGGTAACACTGAAGCTTTCTTT.

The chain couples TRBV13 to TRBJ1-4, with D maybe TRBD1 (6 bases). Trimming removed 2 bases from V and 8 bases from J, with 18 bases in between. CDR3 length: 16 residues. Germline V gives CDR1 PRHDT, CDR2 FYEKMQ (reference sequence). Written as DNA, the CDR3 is TGTGCCAGCAGCTTACGAGGGGGGCAGGGAGAAGAAAAACTGTTTTTT. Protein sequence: CASSLRGGQGEEKLFF.

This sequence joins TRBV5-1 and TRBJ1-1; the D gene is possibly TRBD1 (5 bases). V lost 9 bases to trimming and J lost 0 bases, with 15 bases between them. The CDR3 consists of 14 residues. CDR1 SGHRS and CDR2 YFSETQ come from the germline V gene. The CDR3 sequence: CATMDGGMNTEAFF. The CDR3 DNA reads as TGCGCCACCATGGACGGGGGGATGAACACTGAAGCTTTCTTT.

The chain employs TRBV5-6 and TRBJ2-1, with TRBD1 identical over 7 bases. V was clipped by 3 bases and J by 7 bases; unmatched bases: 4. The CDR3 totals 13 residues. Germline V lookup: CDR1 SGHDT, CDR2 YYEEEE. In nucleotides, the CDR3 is TGTGCCAGCAGCTCTACAGGGGTTAATGAGCAGTTCTTC. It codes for CASSSTGVNEQFF.

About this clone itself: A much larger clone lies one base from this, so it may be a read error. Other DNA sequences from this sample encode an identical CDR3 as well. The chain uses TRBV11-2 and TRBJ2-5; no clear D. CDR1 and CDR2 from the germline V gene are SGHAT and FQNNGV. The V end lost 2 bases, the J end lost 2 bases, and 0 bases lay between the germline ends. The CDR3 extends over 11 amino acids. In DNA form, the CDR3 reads TGTGCCAGCAGCTTACAAGAGACCCAGTACTTC. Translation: CASSLQETQYF.

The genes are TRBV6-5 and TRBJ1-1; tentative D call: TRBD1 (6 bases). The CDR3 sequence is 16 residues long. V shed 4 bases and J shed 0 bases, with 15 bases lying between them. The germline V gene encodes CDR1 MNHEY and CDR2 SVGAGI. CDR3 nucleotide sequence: TGTGCCAGCAGTTCCACAGGGATTTTCATGAACACTGAAGCTTTCTTT. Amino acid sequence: CASSSTGIFMNTEAFF.

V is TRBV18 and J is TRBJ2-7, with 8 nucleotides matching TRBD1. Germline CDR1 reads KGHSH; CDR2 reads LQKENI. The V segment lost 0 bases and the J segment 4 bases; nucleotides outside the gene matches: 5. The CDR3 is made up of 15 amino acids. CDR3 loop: CASSPPGRGPYEQYF. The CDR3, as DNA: TGTGCCAGCTCACCACCGGGCAGGGGGCCGTACGAGCAGTACTTC. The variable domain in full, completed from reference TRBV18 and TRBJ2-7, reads NAGVMQNPRHLVRRRGQEARLRCSPMKGHSHVYWYRQLPEEGLKFMVYLQKENIIDESGMPKERFSAEFPKEGPSILRIQQVVRGDSAAYFCASSPPGRGPYEQYFGPGTRLTVT.

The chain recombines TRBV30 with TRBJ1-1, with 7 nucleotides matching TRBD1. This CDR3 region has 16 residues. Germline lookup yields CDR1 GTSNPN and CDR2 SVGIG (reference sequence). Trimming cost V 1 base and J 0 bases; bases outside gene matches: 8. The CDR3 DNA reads TGTGCCTGGAGTGAGAGGACAGGCTGGATGAACACTGAAGCTTTCTTT. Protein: CAWSERTGWMNTEAFF.

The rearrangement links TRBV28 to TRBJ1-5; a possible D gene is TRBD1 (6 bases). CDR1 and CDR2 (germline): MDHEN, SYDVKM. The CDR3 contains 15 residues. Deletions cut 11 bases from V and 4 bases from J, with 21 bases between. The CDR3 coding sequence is TGTGCCCACCGGGCGGGGGCCCTGCGAAATCAGCCCCAGCATTTT. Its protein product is CAHRAGALRNQPQHF.

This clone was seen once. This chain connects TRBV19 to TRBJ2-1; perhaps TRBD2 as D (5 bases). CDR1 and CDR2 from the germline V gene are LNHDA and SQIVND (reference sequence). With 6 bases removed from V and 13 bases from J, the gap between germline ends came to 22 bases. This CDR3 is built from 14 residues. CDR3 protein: CASRTTPEGRLQFF. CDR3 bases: TGTGCCAGTAGAACAACCCCAGAGGGCCGACTTCAGTTCTTC. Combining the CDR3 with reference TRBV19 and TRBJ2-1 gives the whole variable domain DGGITQSPKYLFRKEGQNVTLSCEQNLNHDAMYWYRQDPGQGLRLIYYSQIVNDFQKGDIAEGYSVSREKKESFPLTVTSAQKNPTAFYLCASRTTPEGRLQFFGPGTRLTVL.

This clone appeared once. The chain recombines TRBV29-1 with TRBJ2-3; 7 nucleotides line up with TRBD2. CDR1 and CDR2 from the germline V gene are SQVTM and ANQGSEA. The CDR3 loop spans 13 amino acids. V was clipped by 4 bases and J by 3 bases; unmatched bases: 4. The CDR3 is CSVVVGGTDTQYF. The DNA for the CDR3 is TGCAGCGTTGTGGTGGGAGGGACAGATACGCAGTATTTT.

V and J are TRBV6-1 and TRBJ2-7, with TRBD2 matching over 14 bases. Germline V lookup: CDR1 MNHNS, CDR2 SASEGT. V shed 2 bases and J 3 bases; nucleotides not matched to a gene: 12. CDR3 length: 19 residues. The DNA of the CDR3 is TGTGCCAGCAGTGAATTTAGTATTAGTGGACTAGCGGGAGGCTACGAGCAGTACTTC. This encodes CASSEFSISGLAGGYEQYF.

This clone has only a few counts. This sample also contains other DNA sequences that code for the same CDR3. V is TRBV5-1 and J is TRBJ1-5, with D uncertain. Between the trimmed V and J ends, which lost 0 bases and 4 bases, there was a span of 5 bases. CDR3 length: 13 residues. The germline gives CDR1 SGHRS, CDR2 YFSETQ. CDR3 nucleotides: TGCGCCAGCAGCTTGGTGGGGAATCAGCCCCAGCATTTT. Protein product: CASSLVGNQPQHF.

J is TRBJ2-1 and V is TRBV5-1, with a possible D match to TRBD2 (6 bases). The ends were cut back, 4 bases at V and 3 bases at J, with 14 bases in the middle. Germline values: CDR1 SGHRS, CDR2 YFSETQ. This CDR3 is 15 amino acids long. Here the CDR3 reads CASSDLALNYNEQFF. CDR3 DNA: TGCGCCAGCAGCGATCTAGCGCTCAACTACAATGAGCAGTTCTTC.

DNA for the CDR3: TGTGCCAGCAGTCGGCTCGGAGTAGAGACCCAGTACTTC. This sequence encodes CASSRLGVETQYF. V usage is TRBV5-6 and J usage is TRBJ2-5, with D hard to call. Trimming removed 5 bases from V and 4 bases from J, with 12 bases in between. CDR3 size: 13 residues. Germline lookup yields CDR1 SGHDT and CDR2 YYEEEE.

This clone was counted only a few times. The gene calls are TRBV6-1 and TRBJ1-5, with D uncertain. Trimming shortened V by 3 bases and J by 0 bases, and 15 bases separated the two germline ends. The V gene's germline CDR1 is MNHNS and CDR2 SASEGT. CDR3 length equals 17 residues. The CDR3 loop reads CASSDRSASYSNQPQHF. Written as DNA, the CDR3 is TGTGCCAGCAGTGATCGGAGTGCATCCTATAGCAATCAGCCCCAGCATTTT.

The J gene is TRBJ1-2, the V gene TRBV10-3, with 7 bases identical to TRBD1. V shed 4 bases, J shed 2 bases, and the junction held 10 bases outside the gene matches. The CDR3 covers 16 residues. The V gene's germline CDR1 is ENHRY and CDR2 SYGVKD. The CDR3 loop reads CAISVGTADVNYGYTF. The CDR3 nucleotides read TGTGCCATCAGTGTCGGGACAGCAGACGTAAACTATGGCTACACCTTC.

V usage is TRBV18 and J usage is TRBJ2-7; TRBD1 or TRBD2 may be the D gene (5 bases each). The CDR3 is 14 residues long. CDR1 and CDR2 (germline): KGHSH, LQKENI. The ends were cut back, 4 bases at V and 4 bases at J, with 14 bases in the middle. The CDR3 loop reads CASSLRDQHYEQYF. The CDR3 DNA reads TGTGCCAGCTCACTTCGGGACCAACATTACGAGCAGTACTTC.

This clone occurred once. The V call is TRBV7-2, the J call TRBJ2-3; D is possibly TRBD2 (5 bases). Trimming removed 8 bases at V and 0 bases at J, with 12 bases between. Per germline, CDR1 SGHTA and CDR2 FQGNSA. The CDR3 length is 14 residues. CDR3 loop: CASAVWESTDTQYF. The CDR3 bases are TGTGCCAGCGCAGTCTGGGAGAGCACAGATACGCAGTATTTT.

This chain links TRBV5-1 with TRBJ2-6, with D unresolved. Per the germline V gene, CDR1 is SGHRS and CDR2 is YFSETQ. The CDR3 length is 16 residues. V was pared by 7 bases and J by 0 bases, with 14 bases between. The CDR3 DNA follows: TGCGCCAGCTATAACGGACGGTCCTCTGGGGCCAACGTCCTGACTTTC. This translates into CASYNGRSSGANVLTF. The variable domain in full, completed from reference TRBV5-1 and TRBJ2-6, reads KAGVTQTPRYLIKTRGQQVTLSCSPISGHRSVSWYQQTPGQGLQFLFEYFSETQRNKGNFPGRFSGRQFSNSRSEMNVSTLELGDSALYLCASYNGRSSGANVLTFGAGSRLTVL.

CDR3 sequence: CASSLASSGAYEQYF. The DNA for the CDR3 is TGTGCCAGCAGCTTGGCTTCCTCGGGGGCCTACGAGCAGTACTTC. The chain is built from TRBV5-4 and TRBJ2-7; the D gene is possibly TRBD2 (6 bases). Germline assignment: CDR1 SGHNT and CDR2 YYREEE (reference sequence). V lost 0 bases, J lost 2 bases, and 12 bases lay in between. This CDR3 region has 15 residues.

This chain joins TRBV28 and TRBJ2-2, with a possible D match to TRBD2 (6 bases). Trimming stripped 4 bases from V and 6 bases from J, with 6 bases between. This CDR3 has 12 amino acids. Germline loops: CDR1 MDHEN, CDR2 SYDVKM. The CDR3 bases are TGTGCCAGCAGTTGGGGGGCCGGGGAGCTGTTTTTT. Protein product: CASSWGAGELFF. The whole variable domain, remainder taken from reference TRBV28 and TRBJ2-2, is DVKVTQSSRYLVKRTGEKVFLECVQDMDHENMFWYRQDPGLGLRLIYFSYDVKMKEKGDIPEGYSVSREKKERFSLILESASTNQTSMYLCASSWGAGELFFGEGSRLTVL.

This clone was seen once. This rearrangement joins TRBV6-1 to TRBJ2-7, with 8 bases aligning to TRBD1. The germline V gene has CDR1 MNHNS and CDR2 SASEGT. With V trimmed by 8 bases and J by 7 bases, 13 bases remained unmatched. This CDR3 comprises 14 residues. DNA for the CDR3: TGTGCCAGCCGTACCGGGACAGGTGATCGGGAGCAGTACTTC. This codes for CASRTGTGDREQYF.

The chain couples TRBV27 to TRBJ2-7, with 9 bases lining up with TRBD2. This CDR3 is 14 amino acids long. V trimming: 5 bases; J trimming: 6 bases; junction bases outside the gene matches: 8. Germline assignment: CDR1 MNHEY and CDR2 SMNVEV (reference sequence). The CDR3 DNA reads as TGTGCCAGCAGTCAGACGGGACTAGCAAGCGAGCAGTACTTC. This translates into CASSQTGLASEQYF.

The CDR3 sequence: CASSLGTYNYGYTF. The DNA of the CDR3 is TGTGCCAGCTCCCTAGGGACGTATAACTATGGCTACACCTTC. The rearrangement uses TRBV18 and TRBJ1-2, with D possibly being TRBD1 (5 bases). Germline V gives CDR1 KGHSH, CDR2 LQKENI. V was pared by 6 bases and J by 1 base, with 12 bases between. CDR3 size: 14 residues.